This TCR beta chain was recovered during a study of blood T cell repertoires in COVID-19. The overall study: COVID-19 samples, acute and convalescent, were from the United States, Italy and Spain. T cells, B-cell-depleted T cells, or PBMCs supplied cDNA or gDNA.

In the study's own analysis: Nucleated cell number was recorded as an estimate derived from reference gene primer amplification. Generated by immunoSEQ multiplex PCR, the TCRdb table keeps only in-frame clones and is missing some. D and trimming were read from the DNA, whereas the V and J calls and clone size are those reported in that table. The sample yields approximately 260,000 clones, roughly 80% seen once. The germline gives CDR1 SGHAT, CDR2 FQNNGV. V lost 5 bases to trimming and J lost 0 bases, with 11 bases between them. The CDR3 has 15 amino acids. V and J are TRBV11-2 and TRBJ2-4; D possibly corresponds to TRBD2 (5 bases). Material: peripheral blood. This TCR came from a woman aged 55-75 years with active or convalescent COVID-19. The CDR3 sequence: CASSNADLAKNIQYF. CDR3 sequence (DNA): TGTGCCAGCAGCAATGCGGACTTAGCCAAAAACATTCAGTACTTC. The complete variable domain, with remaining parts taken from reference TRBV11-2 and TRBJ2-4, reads EAGVAQSPRYKIIEKRQSVAFWCNPISGHATLYWYQQILGQGPKLLIQFQNNGVVDDSQLPKDRFSAERLKGVDSTLKIQPAKLEDSAVYLCASSNADLAKNIQYFGAGTRLSVL.